The entry below gives a single T cell receptor (beta chain) sequence along with its context. This receptor's antigen is unknown. One base away there is no much larger clone; base qualities are not given. The data stem from a study of immune characteristics of hereditary and idiopathic chronic pancreatitis. About the study as a whole: The study examined local immune cells and TCRbeta repertoires in the pancreas in hereditary and idiopathic chronic pancreatitis, using control pancreases from organ donors for comparison. TCRbeta sequencing included 5 control pancreases, under ten pancreases with hereditary chronic pancreatitis and about 6 pancreases with idiopathic chronic pancreatitis. The gDNA-based approach was selected because the approach required minimal in vitro experimental manipulation of T cells infiltrating the pancreas. The study at large found these results: Numbers of productive TCR rearrangements correlated positively with disease severity scores among some 13 chronic pancreatitis patients. Chronic pancreatitis caused by alcohol use was not included in the study. Hereditary and idiopathic chronic pancreatitis differed in Vbeta-Jbeta gene family usage, including TRBV10, TRBV19, TRBV23 and TRBV5. Compared with controls, TCRbeta repertoire diversity was significantly higher and clonality was lower in both chronic pancreatitis groups. Because patient tissue could only be obtained at the time of TPIAT, differences in disease duration may have influenced the immune findings.

Pancreas tissue with chronic pancreatitis was obtained from patients having total pancreatectomy with islet autotransplantation (TPIAT). None of the chronic pancreatitis patients included in the study had a known history of diabetes. For TCRbeta sequencing, genomic DNA was extracted directly from bulk pancreas tissue, without T cell sorting. No particular cause of disease was identified in patients with idiopathic chronic pancreatitis. At two US centers, pancreas tissues from patients and organ donors were collected on a consecutive basis. Receptor libraries were prepared by the immunoSEQ multiplex PCR assay. The TCRbeta CDR3 region and neighboring sequences were amplified from pancreatic genomic DNA and then sequenced. Processing in the source paper ran as follows. Repertoire diversity was assessed as a mean normalized Shannon-Wiener index, and productive clonality and productive rearrangement counts were also measured. The nonparametric Mann-Whitney U test was used to compare repertoire metrics between controls and chronic pancreatitis. A shared clonotype was defined as a CDR3beta sequence with the same amino acid composition and length across subjects. TCRdb provides this immuneACCESS table in a form limited to in-frame rearrangements. Some clones are lacking; in checked studies, under half of them reflect an unresolved V gene, and why the rest are absent is not known. The DNA was the basis for D and trimming; V, J and clone size are from that table. The sample includes approximately 9,400 clones, with more than 75% observed a single time. Jointly, the top ten make up 14% of the sample.

The V and J ends are trimmed by 4 bases and 8 bases, leaving 17 bases between them. Counted from cysteine to phenylalanine, this CDR3 has 14 amino acids. Only CDR3 DNA remains: 42 bases, in frame from the first base. From a lookup of the germline V gene (reference sequence), CDR1 and CDR2 are LGHDT and YNNKEL. Here the chain combines TRBV3-1 (or the pseudogene TRBV3-2) and TRBJ1-2; the D gene cannot be named for sure. Sequences were obtained from pancreas tissue with idiopathic chronic pancreatitis. The label giving this sample's cell subset or site can be read as: chronic pancreatitis without an identified cause. This sequence was found in a human donor with chronic pancreatitis. The nucleotides are TGTGCCAGCAGCCCCCTCGGAGTCTCGGTGGGCTACACCTTC. Translated, it reads CASSPLGVSVGYTF.